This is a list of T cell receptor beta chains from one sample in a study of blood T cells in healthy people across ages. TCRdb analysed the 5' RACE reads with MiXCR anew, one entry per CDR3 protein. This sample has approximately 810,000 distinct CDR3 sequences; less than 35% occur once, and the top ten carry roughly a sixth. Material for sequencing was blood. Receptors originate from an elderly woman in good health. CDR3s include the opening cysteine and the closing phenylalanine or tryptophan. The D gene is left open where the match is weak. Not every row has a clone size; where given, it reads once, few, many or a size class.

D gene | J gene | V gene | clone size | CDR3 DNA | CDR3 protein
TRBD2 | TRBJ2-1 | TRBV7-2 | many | TGTGCCAGCAGCCCCGCGGGTCTAGCGGGTTACAATGAGCAGTTCTTC | CASSPAGLAGYNEQFF
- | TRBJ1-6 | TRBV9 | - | TGTGCCAGCAGCGTAGACGACAGGAGCAACTATAATTCACCCCTCCACTTT | CASSVDDRSNYNSPLHF
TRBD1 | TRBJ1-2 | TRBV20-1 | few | TGCAGTGCTAGACAGGGGGCTCCGTCCCGTATTCTTGGCTACACCTTC | CSARQGAPSRILGYTF
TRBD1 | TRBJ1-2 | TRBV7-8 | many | TGTGCCAGCAGCTTAGTACAGGGGAGGGATGGCTACACCTTC | CASSLVQGRDGYTF
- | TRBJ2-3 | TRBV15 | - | TGTGCCACCAGCAGAGAGGGGGCCGTTTATCGTAGTAGCACAGATACGCAGTATTTT | CATSREGAVYRSSTDTQYF
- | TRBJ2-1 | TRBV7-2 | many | TGTGCCAGCAGCTCCCGGGTTATGGCCTACAATGAGCAGTTCTTC | CASSSRVMAYNEQFF
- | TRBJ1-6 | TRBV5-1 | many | TGCGCCAGCAGTGCAGAGCCCAATTCACCCCTCCACTTT | CASSAEPNSPLHF
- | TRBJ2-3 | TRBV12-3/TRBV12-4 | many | TGTGCCAGCAGAAACCACGGGGGTAGCAATACGCAGTATTTT | CASRNHGGSNTQYF
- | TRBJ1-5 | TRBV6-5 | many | TGTGCCAGCAGTCGAACAGCTTACAATCAGCCCCAGCATTTT | CASSRTAYNQPQHF
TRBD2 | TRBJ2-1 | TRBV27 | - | TGTGCCAGCAGTCATCTAGCGGGAGGGGTTGAGCAGTTCTTC | CASSHLAGGVEQFF
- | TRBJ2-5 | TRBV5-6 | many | TGTGCCAGCAGCTTTAGAGGGGGTGCAACGGAGACCCAGTACTTC | CASSFRGGATETQYF
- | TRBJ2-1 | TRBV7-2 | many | TGTGCCAGCAGCTTCAAGGGGGGCAATGAGCAGTTCTTC | CASSFKGGNEQFF
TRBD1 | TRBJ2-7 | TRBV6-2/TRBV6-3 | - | TGTGCCAGCAGGTACGGGACAGGGGATTACGAGCAGTACTTC | CASRYGTGDYEQYF
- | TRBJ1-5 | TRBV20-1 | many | TGCAGTGCTAGTGAAGGGGACAATCAGCCCCAGCATTTT | CSASEGDNQPQHF
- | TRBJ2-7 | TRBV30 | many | TGTGCCTGGAGTGGAGGGAAAGCCTACGAGCAGTACTTC | CAWSGGKAYEQYF
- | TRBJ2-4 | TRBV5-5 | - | TGTGCCAGCAGCTTGCAAGAACAACCGTACTGGGCCCAGTACTTC | CASSLQEQPYWAQYF
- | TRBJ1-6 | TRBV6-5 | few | TGTGCCAGCAGTTACTCGACGACAGTCAATTCACCCCTCCACTTT | CASSYSTTVNSPLHF
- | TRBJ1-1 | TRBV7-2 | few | TGTGCCAGCAGCTTAGCGAGCAGTAAGAACACTGAAGCTTTCTTT | CASSLASSKNTEAFF